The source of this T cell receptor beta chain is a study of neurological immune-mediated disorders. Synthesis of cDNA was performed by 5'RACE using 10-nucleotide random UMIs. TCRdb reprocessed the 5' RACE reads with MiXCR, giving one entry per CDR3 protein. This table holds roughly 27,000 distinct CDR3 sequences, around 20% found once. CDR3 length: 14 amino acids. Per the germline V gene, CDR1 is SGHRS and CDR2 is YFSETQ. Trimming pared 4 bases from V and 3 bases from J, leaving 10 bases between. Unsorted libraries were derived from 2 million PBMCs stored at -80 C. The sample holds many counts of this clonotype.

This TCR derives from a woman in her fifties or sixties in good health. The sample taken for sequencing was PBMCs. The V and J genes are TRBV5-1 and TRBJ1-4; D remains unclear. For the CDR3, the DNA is TGCGCCAGCAGCCGGACCGGTTCTAATGAAAAACTGTTTTTT. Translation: CASSRTGSNEKLFF. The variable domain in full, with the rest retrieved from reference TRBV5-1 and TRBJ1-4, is KAGVTQTPRYLIKTRGQQVTLSCSPISGHRSVSWYQQTPGQGLQFLFEYFSETQRNKGNFPGRFSGRQFSNSRSEMNVSTLELGDSALYLCASSRTGSNEKLFFGSGTQLSVL.